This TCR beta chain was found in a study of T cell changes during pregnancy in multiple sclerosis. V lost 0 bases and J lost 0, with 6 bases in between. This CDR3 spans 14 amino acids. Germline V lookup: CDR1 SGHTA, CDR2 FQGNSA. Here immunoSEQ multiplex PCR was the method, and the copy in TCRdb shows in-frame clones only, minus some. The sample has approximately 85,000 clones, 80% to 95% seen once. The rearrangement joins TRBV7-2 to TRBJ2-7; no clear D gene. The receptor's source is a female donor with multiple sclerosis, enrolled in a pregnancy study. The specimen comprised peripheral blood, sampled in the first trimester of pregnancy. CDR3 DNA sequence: TGTGCCAGCAGCTTAGCTTCCAGCTCCTACGAGCAGTACTTC. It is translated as CASSLASSSYEQYF.